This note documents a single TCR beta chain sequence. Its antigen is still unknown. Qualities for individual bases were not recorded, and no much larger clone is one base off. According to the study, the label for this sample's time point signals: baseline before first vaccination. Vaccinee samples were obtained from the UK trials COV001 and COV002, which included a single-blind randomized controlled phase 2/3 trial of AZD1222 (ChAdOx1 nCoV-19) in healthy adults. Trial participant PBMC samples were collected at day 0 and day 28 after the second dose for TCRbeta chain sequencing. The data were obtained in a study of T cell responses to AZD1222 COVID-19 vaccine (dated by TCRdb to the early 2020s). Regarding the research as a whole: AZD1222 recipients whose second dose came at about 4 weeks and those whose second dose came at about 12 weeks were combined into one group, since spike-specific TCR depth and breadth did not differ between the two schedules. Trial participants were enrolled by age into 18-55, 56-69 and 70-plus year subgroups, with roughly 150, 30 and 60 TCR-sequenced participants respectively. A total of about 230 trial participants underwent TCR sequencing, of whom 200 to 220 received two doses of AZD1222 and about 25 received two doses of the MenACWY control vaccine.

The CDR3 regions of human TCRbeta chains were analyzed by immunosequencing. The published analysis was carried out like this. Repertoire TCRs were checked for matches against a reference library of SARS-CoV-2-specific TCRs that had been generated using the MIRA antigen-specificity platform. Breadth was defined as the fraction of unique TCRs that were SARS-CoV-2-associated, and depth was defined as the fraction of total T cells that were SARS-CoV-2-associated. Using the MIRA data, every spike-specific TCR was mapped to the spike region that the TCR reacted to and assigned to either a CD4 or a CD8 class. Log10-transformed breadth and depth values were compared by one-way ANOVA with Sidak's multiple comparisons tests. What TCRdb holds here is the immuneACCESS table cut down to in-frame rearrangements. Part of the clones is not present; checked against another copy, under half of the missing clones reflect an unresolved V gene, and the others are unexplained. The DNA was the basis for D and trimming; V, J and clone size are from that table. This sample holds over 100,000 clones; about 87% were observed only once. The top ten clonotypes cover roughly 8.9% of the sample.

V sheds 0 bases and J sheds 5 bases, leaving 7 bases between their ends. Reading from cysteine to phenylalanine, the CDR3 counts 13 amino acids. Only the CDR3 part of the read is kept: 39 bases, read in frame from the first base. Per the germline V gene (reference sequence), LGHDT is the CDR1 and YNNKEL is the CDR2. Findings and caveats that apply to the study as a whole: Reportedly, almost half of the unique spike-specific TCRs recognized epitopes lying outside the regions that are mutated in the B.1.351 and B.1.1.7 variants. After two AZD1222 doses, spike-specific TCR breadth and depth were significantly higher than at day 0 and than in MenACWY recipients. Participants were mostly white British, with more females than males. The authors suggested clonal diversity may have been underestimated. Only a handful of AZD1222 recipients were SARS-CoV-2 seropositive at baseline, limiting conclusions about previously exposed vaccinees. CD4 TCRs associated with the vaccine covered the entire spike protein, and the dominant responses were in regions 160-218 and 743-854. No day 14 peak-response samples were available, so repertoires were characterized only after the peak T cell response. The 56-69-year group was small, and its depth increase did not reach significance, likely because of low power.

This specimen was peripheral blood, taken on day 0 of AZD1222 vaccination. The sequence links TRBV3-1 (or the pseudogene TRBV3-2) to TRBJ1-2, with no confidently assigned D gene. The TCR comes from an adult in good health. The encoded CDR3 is CASSQEPAYGYTF. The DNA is TGTGCCAGCAGCCAAGAACCCGCGTATGGCTACACCTTC.